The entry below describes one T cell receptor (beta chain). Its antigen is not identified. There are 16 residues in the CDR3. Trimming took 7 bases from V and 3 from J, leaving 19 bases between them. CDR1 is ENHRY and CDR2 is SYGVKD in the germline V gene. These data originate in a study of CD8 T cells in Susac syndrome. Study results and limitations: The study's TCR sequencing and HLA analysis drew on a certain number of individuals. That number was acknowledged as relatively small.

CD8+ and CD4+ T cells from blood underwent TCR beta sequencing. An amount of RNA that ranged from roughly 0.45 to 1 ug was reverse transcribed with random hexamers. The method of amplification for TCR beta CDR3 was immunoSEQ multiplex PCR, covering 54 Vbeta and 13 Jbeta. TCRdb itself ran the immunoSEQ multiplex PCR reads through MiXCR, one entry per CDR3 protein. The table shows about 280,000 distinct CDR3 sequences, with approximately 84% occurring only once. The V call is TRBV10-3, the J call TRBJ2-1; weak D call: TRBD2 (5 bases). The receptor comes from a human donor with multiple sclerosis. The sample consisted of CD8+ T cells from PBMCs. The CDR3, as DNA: TGTGCCATCAACCTAGCCCGTGAGGGCGTCTACAATGAGCAGTTCTTC. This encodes CAINLAREGVYNEQFF.